Listed here are 25 T cell receptor beta chains from one sample, sequenced in a study of CD8+CD57+ T cells in acquired aplastic anemia. Both TCR beta VDJ combination and CDR3 sequence profiling were carried out. Genomic DNA was the template for this profiling. TCRdb reprocessed the reads via MiXCR and lists one record per CDR3 protein. The data contain approximately 150,000 distinct CDR3 sequences, over 55% of them singletons. Previously, flow cytometry had revealed CD8+CD57+ cell expansion in the patients chosen for sequencing. The sequenced sample consisted of sorted CD4+, CD8+, or CD8+CD57+ T cells (not recorded which) from PBMCs. The receptors were gathered from a human donor with aplastic anemia.

This chain connects TRBV19 to TRBJ1-3; D is unresolved. Germline V lookup: CDR1 LNHDA, CDR2 SQIVND (reference sequence). This CDR3 contains 17 residues. Deletions cut 5 bases from V and 2 bases from J, with 19 bases between. CDR3: CASSFRTAYYPGNTIYF. CDR3 nucleotide sequence: TGTGCCAGTAGTTTTCGGACGGCGTACTATCCTGGAAACACCATATATTTT. Full variable domain (remainder filled in from reference TRBV19 and TRBJ1-3): DGGITQSPKYLFRKEGQNVTLSCEQNLNHDAMYWYRQDPGQGLRLIYYSQIVNDFQKGDIAEGYSVSREKKESFPLTVTSAQKNPTAFYLCASSFRTAYYPGNTIYFGEGSWLTVV.

This clonotype was observed once. The rearrangement joins TRBV4-3 to TRBJ2-3, with a weak D call TRBD2 (5 bases). The V end was cut by 4 bases, the J end by 6 bases, with 14 bases between. The CDR3 length is 14 residues. The germline V gene encodes CDR1 LGHNA and CDR2 YSLEER. The CDR3 protein is CASSPGRGPDTQYF. The CDR3 bases are TGCGCCAGCAGCCCGGGCCGGGGTCCCGATACGCAGTATTTT.

The chain combines TRBV15 with TRBJ1-5, with D possibly being TRBD1 (5 bases). CDR3 length equals 15 residues. Germline V gene sequence: CDR1 LNHNV, CDR2 YYDKDF (reference sequence). V dropped 4 bases and J dropped 8 bases, with 18 bases sitting between them. The CDR3 bases are TGTGCCACCAGCATGGGACCTACGATGTCTAAGCCCCAGCATTTT. Amino acids: CATSMGPTMSKPQHF.

V and J are TRBV20-1 and TRBJ2-5; D is unclear. Trimming removed 1 base from V and 2 bases from J, with 14 bases in between. The CDR3 runs to 15 residues. Germline V lookup: CDR1 DFQATT, CDR2 SNEGSKA (reference sequence). The chain's CDR3 is CSARGIGRSQETQYF. The CDR3 region has the DNA TGCAGTGCTAGAGGGATTGGACGGAGTCAAGAGACCCAGTACTTC.

This clonotype has a single count. V and J are TRBV19 and TRBJ2-3, with no clear D. CDR1 and CDR2 (germline): LNHDA, SQIVND (reference sequence). V lost 7 bases to trimming and J lost 6 bases, with 8 bases between them. The CDR3 covers 11 residues. The CDR3 reads CASTLGDTQYF. CDR3 coding DNA: TGTGCCAGTACCCTTGGTGATACGCAGTATTTT.

The chain carries TRBV24-1 and TRBJ2-3; D possibly matches TRBD1 or TRBD2 (6 bases each). Trimming removed 10 bases at V and 6 bases at J, with 10 bases between. Germline lookup yields CDR1 KGHDR and CDR2 SFDVKD. There are 11 residues in the CDR3. DNA for the CDR3: TGTGCCACTGGGGGGCCCGATACGCAGTATTTT. Protein sequence: CATGGPDTQYF.

This clonotype was counted only a few times. The CDR3, as DNA: TGTGCCAGCACCCCACCCGGATCTAACTATGGCTACACCTTC. Protein sequence: CASTPPGSNYGYTF. This chain connects TRBV7-2 to TRBJ1-2; D uncertain. Germline V CDR1 and CDR2: SGHTA, FQGNSA. Trimming stripped 7 bases from V and 0 bases from J, with 12 bases between. The CDR3 extends over 14 amino acids.

This clonotype showed up many times. In nucleotides, the CDR3 is TGCGCCAGCAGAGGACTAGCCAATGAGCAGTTCTTC. This translates into CASRGLANEQFF. The chain has TRBV10-1 and TRBJ2-1; 8 bases are a match to TRBD2. J lost 6 bases, V lost 6 bases, and 1 base had no gene match. The CDR3 contains 12 residues. Germline CDR1 and CDR2: WNHNN and SYGVQD (reference sequence).

This chain joins TRBV5-1 and TRBJ2-7, with 9 bases lining up with TRBD2. V lost 0 bases to trimming and J lost 7 bases; unmatched junction nucleotides: 8. CDR1 and CDR2 from the germline V gene are SGHRS and YFSETQ. The length of the CDR3 is 15 residues. The CDR3 spells CASSLDGGRAGEQYF. DNA for the CDR3: TGCGCCAGCAGCTTGGATGGCGGGAGGGCCGGAGAGCAGTACTTC.

V is TRBV29-1 and J is TRBJ2-3; the match to TRBD2 covers 13 bases. The germline CDR1 and CDR2 sequences are SQVTM and ANQGSEA. With 7 bases clipped from V and 2 bases from J, the junction kept 6 bases outside the gene matches. The CDR3 is 15 residues long. The CDR3 nucleotides are TGCAGCGCCCGGGGGACTAGCGGGACCACAGATACGCAGTATTTT. Amino acid sequence: CSARGTSGTTDTQYF.

The chain recombines TRBV6-5 with TRBJ2-7; weak D call: TRBD2 (7 bases). Trimming left V 0 bases short and J 2 bases short, with 14 bases between. Per the germline V gene, CDR1 is MNHEY and CDR2 is SVGAGI. The length of the CDR3 is 16 residues. The CDR3: CASSYSSRGAPYEQYF. The CDR3 DNA reads TGTGCCAGCAGTTACTCGAGTCGGGGGGCCCCCTACGAGCAGTACTTC.

This clonotype was counted only a few times. The chain is built from TRBV6-4 and TRBJ2-5, with D perhaps assigned TRBD1 or TRBD2 (6 bases each). This CDR3 spans 15 amino acids. Trimming took 0 bases from V and 2 from J, leaving 10 bases between them. From germline, CDR1 is MRHNA and CDR2 SNTAGT. The CDR3: CASSDSEGGQETQYF. The CDR3, as DNA: TGTGCCAGCAGTGACTCCGAAGGGGGGCAAGAGACCCAGTACTTC.

This clonotype was observed a few times. The chain employs TRBV4-3 and TRBJ2-5, with 9 bases identical to TRBD1. J lost 5 bases, V lost 5 bases, and 3 bases had no gene match. The CDR3 consists of 13 residues. Germline assignment: CDR1 LGHNA and CDR2 YSLEER. The CDR3 coding sequence is TGCGCCAGCAGCATTGGACAGGGGGAGACCCAGTACTTC. Its protein is CASSIGQGETQYF.

The rearrangement joins TRBV20-1 to TRBJ1-5; a weak D match, TRBD1 (5 bases). The CDR3 is 13 residues long. Germline V lookup: CDR1 DFQATT, CDR2 SNEGSKA (reference sequence). V lost 1 base to trimming and J lost 7 bases, with 11 bases between them. The CDR3 sequence: CSARGGEEQPQHF. The CDR3 nucleotides are TGCAGTGCTAGAGGGGGGGAAGAGCAGCCCCAGCATTTT.

This rearrangement joins TRBV10-1 to TRBJ2-3; D ambiguous. Germline V gives CDR1 WNHNN, CDR2 SYGVQD (reference sequence). The ends were cut back, 4 bases at V and 5 bases at J, with 13 bases in the middle. The CDR3 extends over 14 amino acids. CDR3 nucleotides: TGCGCCAGCAGTGCGGGTAGCTGGCAAGATACGCAGTATTTT. It yields the protein CASSAGSWQDTQYF.

In DNA form, the CDR3 reads TGTGCCAGCAGCGTAGGGGGGACAGGGTGGAGTGGCTACACCTTC. This gives the protein CASSVGGTGWSGYTF. This sequence joins TRBV9 and TRBJ1-2, with TRBD1 identical over 9 bases. Germline assignment: CDR1 SGDLS and CDR2 YYNGEE. V shed 0 bases, J shed 7 bases, and the junction held 7 bases outside the gene matches. This CDR3 is built from 15 residues.

This chain's CDR3 is CATSVMTSGGADTQYF. CDR3 in DNA: TGTGCCACCAGTGTCATGACTAGCGGAGGGGCGGATACGCAGTATTTT. This chain joins TRBV24-1 and TRBJ2-3; 9 bases are shared with TRBD2. Trimming at V came to 5 bases and at J to 6 bases, leaving 11 bases not matched to a gene. The CDR3 contains 16 residues. Germline loops: CDR1 KGHDR, CDR2 SFDVKD.

This clonotype occurred once. At one boundary the junction diverges from the germline segment, which might be a read error. This chain connects TRBV2 to TRBJ1-2; 7 nucleotides line up with TRBD1. CDR1 SNHLY and CDR2 FYNNEI come from the germline V gene. This CDR3 has 15 residues. The CDR3 bases are TGTGCCAGCAGGGAAGACAGGGTGCGGATCTATGGCTACACCTTC. Translated: CASREDRVRIYGYTF.

The rearrangement links TRBV9 to TRBJ2-1; D gene unclear. The germline V and J ends were trimmed by 0 bases and 4 bases, with 8 bases remaining between them. Germline assignment: CDR1 SGDLS and CDR2 YYNGEE. The CDR3 has 14 residues. The CDR3 nucleotides are TGTGCCAGCAGCGTAGGGCCTATGTACAATGAGCAGTTCTTC. Translating gives CASSVGPMYNEQFF. Together with reference TRBV9 and TRBJ2-1, the CDR3 gives the full variable domain: DSGVTQTPKHLITATGQRVTLRCSPRSGDLSVYWYQQSLDQGLQFLIQYYNGEERAKGNILERFSAQQFPDLHSELNLSSLELGDSALYFCASSVGPMYNEQFFGPGTRLTVL.

This clonotype was counted between two and nine times. J is TRBJ2-7 and V is TRBV20-1, with D unclear. CDR3 length: 12 amino acids. V dropped 3 bases and J dropped 3 bases, with 9 bases sitting between them. The germline CDR1 and CDR2 sequences are DFQATT and SNEGSKA (reference sequence). Written as DNA, the CDR3 is TGCAGTGCTAGCGGGCTGATCTACGAGCAGTACTTC. Its translation is CSASGLIYEQYF.

The chain recombines TRBV4-1 with TRBJ2-7; TRBD1 matches 7 bases. Germline-derived CDR1 and CDR2 are MGHRA and YSYEKL. The ends lost 3 bases at V and 2 bases at J; junction bases unmatched: 4. This CDR3 is built from 14 residues. The CDR3 sequence: CASSHGTATYEQYF. CDR3 DNA: TGCGCCAGCAGCCATGGGACAGCCACCTACGAGCAGTACTTC.

As concerns this clonotype: One end of the junction does not line up with germline, which may come from a read error. The chain combines TRBV30 with TRBJ2-7, with 7 bases that match TRBD2. Looked up from germline, CDR1 is GTSNPN and CDR2 is SVGIG (reference sequence). The CDR3 contains 13 residues. In DNA form, the CDR3 reads TGTGCCTGGAGTGCGGGGACTACCTACGAGCGGTACTTC. Translated, it gives CAWSAGTTYERYF.

V usage is TRBV9 and J usage is TRBJ2-7; possibly TRBD2 for D (6 bases). The length of the CDR3 is 14 residues. Germline loops: CDR1 SGDLS, CDR2 YYNGEE. V was pared by 3 bases and J by 2 bases, with 12 bases between. The CDR3 here is CASSASSAPYEQYF. The DNA of the CDR3 is TGTGCCAGCAGCGCGTCTAGCGCGCCCTACGAGCAGTACTTC.

This clonotype has just a few counts. At one of its ends the junction is not consistent with the germline gene, which may arise from a read error. The rearrangement joins TRBV19 to TRBJ2-7, with TRBD1 matching 9 bases. Germline assignment: CDR1 LNHDA and CDR2 SQIVND (reference sequence). The CDR3 covers 12 residues. CDR3 nucleotides: TGCGCCAGCAGTGACAGGGGGTACGAGCAGTACTTC. Translating gives CASSDRGYEQYF.

This clonotype is medium-sized (0.01 to 0.1%) by share. The chain has TRBV15 and TRBJ2-6; D is perhaps TRBD1 (5 bases). CDR1 is LNHNV, CDR2 YYDKDF, per germline (reference sequence). The V end lost 5 bases, the J end lost 2 bases, and 13 bases lay between the germline ends. This CDR3 is 16 amino acids long. CDR3 in amino acids: CATSYSAGTGANVLTF. In DNA form, the CDR3 reads TGTGCCACCAGCTACTCGGCAGGGACTGGGGCCAACGTCCTGACTTTC.